This TCR beta chain was documented in a study of TIL therapy for anti-PD-1-resistant metastatic lung cancer. A word on this clone: Its antigen is unidentified.

Time point here: pre-treatment sample, taken before nivolumab and TIL therapy. Tumor tissue came from excised metastases, mostly pleural nodules or supraclavicular lymph nodes. Notes on the study in general: Compared with baseline intratumoral T cells, expanded TIL cultures were more clonal and less diverse (around 5.9% vs 31%). Treatment-naive, never-smoker and oncogene-addicted patients were overrepresented in this highly selected cohort.

This was the immunoSEQ v3 assay. Assay: immunoSEQ multiplex PCR; the TCRdb copy retains only in-frame clones and omits some. Of about 10,000 clones in the sample, 55% to 65% were seen once. Germline assignment: CDR1 MNHEY and CDR2 SVGAGI. Trimming stripped 7 bases from V and 5 bases from J, with 20 bases between. CDR3 length: 15 residues. Sample: tumor tissue, taken at baseline. The receptor was isolated from a person aged 25-85 years with non-small cell lung cancer. This chain joins TRBV6-5 and TRBJ1-1, with D possibly being TRBD1 (6 bases). The CDR3 sequence is CASTPSGTPRTEAFF. DNA of the CDR3: TGTGCCAGCACCCCGTCCGGGACACCTAGGACTGAAGCTTTCTTT.